Listed below are T cell receptor beta chains from one sample, sequenced in a study of CD8 T cells in ankylosing spondylitis. TCRdb re-called the 5' RACE reads with MiXCR, one entry per CDR3 protein. The sample carries roughly 700,000 distinct CDR3 sequences, 15% to 20% recorded once. Input material: blood, either unsorted or a sorted T cell fraction (not recorded which). These receptors all stem from a male donor with ankylosing spondylitis. CDR3s include the opening cysteine and the closing phenylalanine or tryptophan. The D gene is left open where the match is weak. Expanded clones get a size class; other rows say once, few or many, or leave the size out.

d_call: .
j_call: TRBJ2-5
clone_size: .
v_call: TRBV24-1
cdr3_aa: CATRDSWETQYF
cdr3_nt: TGTGCCACCAGAGATTCCTGGGAGACCCAGTACTTC

d_call: .
j_call: TRBJ1-2
clone_size: few
v_call: TRBV5-1
cdr3_aa: CASSLEWGGYYGYTF
cdr3_nt: TGCGCCAGCAGCTTGGAATGGGGAGGCTACTATGGCTACACCTTC

d_call: .
j_call: TRBJ2-5
clone_size: .
v_call: TRBV10-3
cdr3_aa: CAISESTGPYQETQYF
cdr3_nt: TGTGCCATCAGTGAGTCGACAGGACCGTACCAAGAGACCCAGTACTTC

d_call: TRBD1
j_call: TRBJ1-2
clone_size: .
v_call: TRBV27
cdr3_aa: CASSLSFRTGELDYGYTF
cdr3_nt: TGTGCCAGCAGTTTATCTTTTCGGACAGGGGAGTTGGACTATGGCTACACCTTC

d_call: TRBD1
j_call: TRBJ1-4
clone_size: .
v_call: TRBV7-9
cdr3_aa: CASSLGTGYNEKLFF
cdr3_nt: TGTGCCAGCAGCTTGGGGACAGGTTATAATGAAAAACTGTTTTTT

d_call: TRBD1
j_call: TRBJ1-1
clone_size: .
v_call: TRBV29-1
cdr3_aa: CSVEVGDRGTEAFF
cdr3_nt: TGCAGCGTTGAAGTGGGGGACAGGGGAACTGAAGCTTTCTTT

d_call: .
j_call: TRBJ1-2
clone_size: .
v_call: TRBV7-9
cdr3_aa: CASSPGHSANYGYTF
cdr3_nt: TGTGCCAGCAGCCCGGGACATTCAGCTAACTATGGCTACACCTTC

d_call: .
j_call: TRBJ1-2
clone_size: .
v_call: TRBV4-3
cdr3_aa: CASSQDLGGRGYTF
cdr3_nt: TGCGCCAGCAGCCAAGATTTGGGGGGCAGAGGCTACACCTTC

d_call: TRBD1
j_call: TRBJ2-2
clone_size: .
v_call: TRBV11-2
cdr3_aa: CASSLGDSANTGELFF
cdr3_nt: TGTGCCAGCAGCTTAGGGGACAGCGCGAACACCGGGGAGCTGTTTTTT

d_call: .
j_call: TRBJ2-3
clone_size: .
v_call: TRBV4-2
cdr3_aa: CASSQEGPLTDTQYF
cdr3_nt: TGTGCCAGCAGCCAAGAGGGGCCATTAACAGATACGCAGTATTTT

d_call: .
j_call: TRBJ1-2
clone_size: .
v_call: TRBV2
cdr3_aa: CASSEGWLGASYGYTF
cdr3_nt: TGTGCCAGCAGTGAAGGATGGTTGGGGGCTTCCTATGGCTACACCTTC

d_call: TRBD2
j_call: TRBJ2-7
clone_size: .
v_call: TRBV20-1
cdr3_aa: CSARDWTSGRIASEQYF
cdr3_nt: TGCAGTGCTAGAGATTGGACTAGCGGGAGAATTGCCTCCGAGCAGTACTTC

d_call: .
j_call: TRBJ1-1
clone_size: .
v_call: TRBV18
cdr3_aa: CASSPDSANTEAFF
cdr3_nt: TGTGCCAGCTCACCGGACAGCGCGAACACTGAAGCTTTCTTT

d_call: TRBD2
j_call: TRBJ2-2
clone_size: .
v_call: TRBV20-1
cdr3_aa: CSANLGAGAGELFF
cdr3_nt: TGCAGTGCTAATCTAGGGGCGGGAGCCGGGGAGCTGTTTTTT

d_call: .
j_call: TRBJ2-7
clone_size: few
v_call: TRBV5-1
cdr3_aa: CASSLGASPGLLPEEQYF
cdr3_nt: TGCGCCAGCAGCTTGGGTGCCTCCCCGGGACTCCTGCCGGAGGAGCAGTACTTC

d_call: TRBD1
j_call: TRBJ2-7
clone_size: few
v_call: TRBV5-1
cdr3_aa: CASSRGQGTYEQYF
cdr3_nt: TGCGCCAGCAGCCGCGGACAGGGAACTTACGAGCAGTACTTC

d_call: .
j_call: TRBJ1-5
clone_size: .
v_call: TRBV7-2
cdr3_aa: CASSLVHNNQPQHF
cdr3_nt: TGTGCCAGCAGCTTAGTTCACAACAATCAGCCCCAGCATTTT

d_call: .
j_call: TRBJ1-1
clone_size: few
v_call: TRBV30
cdr3_aa: CAWTNRVGTEAFF
cdr3_nt: TGTGCCTGGACCAACAGGGTTGGGACTGAAGCTTTCTTT

d_call: .
j_call: TRBJ2-1
clone_size: few
v_call: TRBV6-1
cdr3_aa: CASLAGANSYNEQFF
cdr3_nt: TGTGCCAGCCTGGCGGGGGCGAACTCCTACAATGAGCAGTTCTTC

d_call: .
j_call: TRBJ1-6
clone_size: .
v_call: TRBV4-3
cdr3_aa: CASSQDRGTYGSPLHF
cdr3_nt: TGCGCCAGCAGCCAAGATAGGGGTACATATGGTTCACCCCTCCACTTT

d_call: TRBD1
j_call: TRBJ1-2
clone_size: few
v_call: TRBV18
cdr3_aa: CASSPVSTGDYGYTF
cdr3_nt: TGTGCCAGCTCACCAGTATCGACAGGGGACTATGGCTACACCTTC

d_call: TRBD2
j_call: TRBJ2-3
clone_size: .
v_call: TRBV7-9
cdr3_aa: CASSLTSASRGTDTQYF
cdr3_nt: TGTGCCAGCAGCCTCACTAGCGCCTCAAGGGGCACAGATACGCAGTATTTT